The 21 T cell receptor beta chains below were found in one sample sequenced in a study of beta chain features in type 1 diabetes. The antigens of these receptors remain unknown. What was sequenced were expressed TCRB transcripts, since all of the isolated RNA had been reverse transcribed. The data were produced by immunoSEQ multiplex PCR, yet TCRdb's version contains in-frame clones alone and is incomplete. Here the sample spans 500,000 to 850,000 clones, around 15% being singletons. Points from the study as a whole: All four CD4+ subsets from Type 1 diabetes patients carried moderately but significantly shorter TCRB CDR3s.

Sequences were obtained from naive CD4+ T cells from blood. These receptors came from a man aged 18 to 29 with type 1 diabetes.

The chain recombines TRBV5-6 with TRBJ2-5; TRBD1 aligns across 12 bases. The CDR3 covers 18 residues. Losses at the gene ends were 2 bases for V and 5 bases for J; bases not matched to a gene: 13. Germline CDR1 is SGHDT and CDR2 is YYEEEE. The CDR3 reads CASSFYRDRGLPRETQYF. CDR3 coding DNA: TGTGCCAGCAGCTTTTATCGGGACAGGGGGCTCCCCAGGGAGACCCAGTACTTC. The whole variable domain, filled in from reference TRBV5-6 and TRBJ2-5, reads DAGVTQSPTHLIKTRGQQVTLRCSPKSGHDTVSWYQQALGQGPQFIFQYYEEEERQRGNFPDRFSGHQFPNYSSELNVNALLLGDSALYLCASSFYRDRGLPRETQYFGPGTRLLVL.

This clone was seen only a few times. The chain combines TRBV7-9 with TRBJ1-2, with 9 bases that match TRBD1. The CDR3 sequence is 14 residues long. CDR1 is SEHNR and CDR2 is FQNEAQ in the germline V gene (reference sequence). Trimming at V came to 7 bases and at J to 2 bases, leaving 5 bases not matched to a gene. The CDR3 loop is CASNRQGVNYGYTF. For the CDR3, the DNA is TGTGCCAGCAACCGACAGGGGGTAAACTATGGCTACACCTTC.

The sample holds a few counts of this clone. The CDR3 region is CASSVGQGRFFGNTIYF. CDR3 DNA sequence: TGTGCCAGCAGCGTGGGACAGGGGAGATTCTTTGGAAACACCATATATTTT. This rearrangement joins TRBV7-9 to TRBJ1-3; TRBD1 aligns across 10 bases. Germline values: CDR1 SEHNR, CDR2 FQNEAQ (reference sequence). There are 17 residues in the CDR3. The junction had 10 bases not matched to a gene; V was cut back by 5 bases and J by 3 bases.

In its sample, this clone was seen a few times. This rearrangement joins TRBV29-1 to TRBJ2-7, with 9 bases fitting TRBD1. CDR1 SQVTM and CDR2 ANQGSEA come from the germline V gene. The junction had 12 bases not matched to a gene; V was cut back by 6 bases and J by 6 bases. The CDR3 has 14 residues. The CDR3 region is CSVVRGTGFFEQYF. CDR3 nucleotide sequence: TGCAGCGTCGTAAGGGGGACAGGGTTTTTCGAGCAGTACTTC.

V gene TRBV6-5 combines with J gene TRBJ2-7; unclear D gene. The V and J ends lost 2 bases and 6 bases respectively, with 5 bases between them. Germline V gene sequence: CDR1 MNHEY, CDR2 SVGAGI. This CDR3 region has 11 residues. CDR3 DNA sequence: TGTGCCAGCAGTTACAAGTCCGAGCAGTACTTC. This translates into CASSYKSEQYF.

The chain combines TRBV28 with TRBJ2-5, with 15 bases fitting TRBD2. From germline, CDR1 is MDHEN and CDR2 SYDVKM. Losses at the gene ends were 5 bases for V and 0 bases for J; bases not matched to a gene: 7. This CDR3 spans 18 amino acids. CDR3 loop: CASSIPGLAGGYQETQYF. The CDR3 coding sequence is TGTGCCAGCAGTATACCGGGACTAGCGGGGGGCTACCAAGAGACCCAGTACTTC.

In this sample, this clone turned up a few times. V is TRBV19 and J is TRBJ1-5; weak D call: TRBD1 (6 bases). Germline-derived CDR1 and CDR2 are LNHDA and SQIVND (reference sequence). The CDR3 sequence is 12 residues long. V lost 9 bases to trimming and J lost 4 bases, with 10 bases between them. The CDR3 DNA is TGTGCCAGCGGGGGCGTTAATCAGCCCCAGCATTTT. Translated, it gives CASGGVNQPQHF.

A few counts support this clone. CDR3 nucleotides: TGTGCCAGCAGCGTGAGCGGTTACCCGGGGAATGAGCAGTTCTTC. Amino acid sequence: CASSVSGYPGNEQFF. J is TRBJ2-1 and V is TRBV9, with D possibly TRBD2 on 5 matching bases. The CDR3 runs to 15 residues. Germline CDR1 reads SGDLS; CDR2 reads YYNGEE. V was pared by 2 bases and J by 7 bases, with 16 bases between.

This clone was seen a handful of times. The rearrangement joins TRBV7-9 to TRBJ1-1; D not resolved. The CDR3 runs to 16 residues. Germline assignment: CDR1 SEHNR and CDR2 FQNEAQ (reference sequence). Trimming took off 5 bases at V and 1 base at J, with 17 bases between the two ends. CDR3: CASSLPGGRENTEAFF. As DNA, the CDR3 is TGTGCCAGCAGCCTCCCCGGAGGGCGTGAGAACACTGAAGCTTTCTTT.

The table lists this clone with a few counts. The V gene is TRBV19, the J gene TRBJ2-7; TRBD1 is a possible D gene (6 bases). Trimming cost V 10 bases and J 6 bases, with 13 bases left between them. Germline V gene sequence: CDR1 LNHDA, CDR2 SQIVND (reference sequence). This CDR3 has 11 residues. The CDR3 DNA reads as TGTGCCACCGGGACACCCGTCGAGCAGTACTTC. Translating it yields CATGTPVEQYF. The whole variable domain, remainder taken from reference TRBV19 and TRBJ2-7, is DGGITQSPKYLFRKEGQNVTLSCEQNLNHDAMYWYRQDPGQGLRLIYYSQIVNDFQKGDIAEGYSVSREKKESFPLTVTSAQKNPTAFYLCATGTPVEQYFGPGTRLTVT.

The chain joins TRBV30 to TRBJ2-5; TRBD2 is a possible D gene (5 bases). The germline CDR1 and CDR2 sequences are GTSNPN and SVGIG (reference sequence). V lost 0 bases and J 6 bases, leaving 11 bases between the germline ends. The CDR3 length is 13 residues. This chain's CDR3 is CAWSVLGWQTQYF. Written as DNA, the CDR3 is TGTGCCTGGAGTGTACTAGGTTGGCAGACCCAGTACTTC.

The chain carries TRBV5-1 and TRBJ2-7; D uncertain. Deletions cut 3 bases from V and 4 bases from J, with 17 bases between. The CDR3 spans 15 residues. Germline V gene data show CDR1 as SGHRS and CDR2 as YFSETQ. CDR3 coding DNA: TGCGCCAGCAGCTCCCGTACTATACAAGCGTACGAGCAGTACTTC. Encoded protein: CASSSRTIQAYEQYF.

This sequence joins TRBV27 and TRBJ2-6; D may be TRBD1 or TRBD2 (6 bases each). The germline gives CDR1 MNHEY, CDR2 SMNVEV (reference sequence). Trimming shortened V by 4 bases and J by 2 bases, and 21 bases separated the two germline ends. The CDR3 totals 19 residues. CDR3 nucleotide sequence: TGTGCCAGCAGTTCTGACGGGGGCATCAGGGCGGCTGGGGCCAACGTCCTGACTTTC. Translation gives CASSSDGGIRAAGANVLTF.

This clone turned up a few times. The chain joins TRBV30 to TRBJ1-5, with D hard to call. Germline CDR1 and CDR2: GTSNPN and SVGIG (reference sequence). V was pared by 0 bases and J by 2 bases, with 8 bases between. CDR3 size: 14 residues. For the CDR3, the DNA is TGTGCCTGGAGTGTAGCATTGGGCAATCAGCCCCAGCATTTT. Translated: CAWSVALGNQPQHF.

The chain joins TRBV27 to TRBJ2-6; D is unresolved. CDR3 size: 17 residues. V was cut by 4 bases and J by 1 base, with 14 bases left in between. Germline values: CDR1 MNHEY, CDR2 SMNVEV (reference sequence). CDR3 amino acids: CASSWTVRLSGANVLTF. The CDR3 nucleotides are TGTGCCAGCAGTTGGACCGTAAGGCTATCTGGGGCCAACGTCCTGACTTTC.

This clone was picked up a small number of times. The chain uses TRBV9 and TRBJ1-3, with unresolved D. Germline CDR1 SGDLS, CDR2 YYNGEE. There are 15 residues in the CDR3. The germline V and J ends were trimmed by 5 bases and 0 bases, with 12 bases remaining between them. The CDR3 sequence is CASSPAGLSGNTIYF. In nucleotides, the CDR3 is TGTGCCAGCAGTCCTGCCGGACTCTCTGGAAACACCATATATTTT.

This clone was counted only a few times. The genes are TRBV5-1 and TRBJ2-5, with TRBD1 identical over 7 bases. The J segment lost 1 base and the V segment lost 4 bases, leaving 4 bases of the junction unmatched. Germline assignment: CDR1 SGHRS and CDR2 YFSETQ. The CDR3 sequence is 14 residues long. The chain's CDR3 is CASSTGQVQETQYF. As DNA, the CDR3 is TGCGCCAGCAGCACCGGACAGGTCCAAGAGACCCAGTACTTC.

The sample holds a few counts of this clone. The junction and the germline gene differ at one end; a read error may be behind it. J is TRBJ2-5 and V is TRBV6-5; D gene ambiguous. Germline V gene sequence: CDR1 MNHEY, CDR2 SVGAGI. The CDR3 is 13 amino acids. The CDR3 sequence is CAISGPRGETQYF. The CDR3 DNA follows: TGTGCCATCAGTGGACCCCGAGGAGAGACCCAGTACTTC.

This clone came up a few times. The chain combines TRBV27 with TRBJ1-5; D is uncertain. Trimming removed 5 bases from V and 9 bases from J, with 14 bases in between. Per the germline V gene, CDR1 is MNHEY and CDR2 is SMNVEV (reference sequence). The CDR3 spans 13 residues. The CDR3 spells CASSPRPAGPQHF. The CDR3 nucleotides read TGTGCCAGCAGTCCAAGGCCAGCGGGGCCCCAGCATTTT.

The V and J genes are TRBV7-9 and TRBJ1-2, with D perhaps TRBD1 (5 bases). The germline CDR1 and CDR2 sequences are SEHNR and FQNEAQ (reference sequence). The CDR3 is 14 amino acids. Trimming took off 1 base at V and 2 bases at J, with 8 bases between the two ends. The CDR3: CASSLGGSNYGYTF. Written as DNA, the CDR3 is TGTGCCAGCAGCTTAGGGGGGTCCAACTATGGCTACACCTTC.

V usage is TRBV29-1 and J usage is TRBJ1-4; D might be TRBD1 (5 bases). CDR3 length: 14 amino acids. Trimming removed 6 bases at V and 2 bases at J, with 13 bases between. Germline CDR1 and CDR2: SQVTM and ANQGSEA. The CDR3 coding sequence is TGCAGCGTCATCGGGGCTGCGACTAATGAAAAACTGTTTTTT. It is translated as CSVIGAATNEKLFF.